These T cell receptor beta chains were read from a single sample in a study of shared clonotypes between healthy human individuals. Libraries were prepared by immunoSEQ multiplex PCR; TCRdb keeps only in-frame clonotypes and omits some of them. The sample has about 380,000 clones; approximately 96% are singletons. The sequencing sample was made of memory CD8+ T cells sorted from blood. The receptors were sampled from a man aged 30 to 45 in good health. CDR3s include the opening cysteine and the closing phenylalanine or tryptophan.

cdr3_aa: CAGGRNGYTF
v_call: TRBV28
j_call: TRBJ1-2

cdr3_aa: CASGLTGANVLTF
v_call: TRBV12-5
j_call: TRBJ2-6

cdr3_aa: CASSLGLLKDTQYF
v_call: TRBV5-1
j_call: TRBJ2-3

cdr3_aa: CASSPDRVLNTGELFF
v_call: TRBV18
j_call: TRBJ2-2

cdr3_aa: CASSLEGSRNSPLHF
v_call: TRBV5-1
j_call: TRBJ1-6

cdr3_aa: CASSQDTSGRDTQYF
v_call: TRBV14
j_call: TRBJ2-3

cdr3_aa: CASSLLPGQKIDGYTF
v_call: TRBV27
j_call: TRBJ1-2

cdr3_aa: CASSSGLDRRYQETQYF
v_call: TRBV7-2
j_call: TRBJ2-5

cdr3_aa: CASSAYGGGEKLFF
v_call: TRBV9
j_call: TRBJ1-4

cdr3_aa: CASLTGANVLTF
v_call: TRBV28
j_call: TRBJ2-6

cdr3_aa: CASKRTGQHYGYTF
v_call: TRBV19
j_call: TRBJ1-2

cdr3_aa: CASSLAGGLTEAFF
v_call: TRBV7-2
j_call: TRBJ1-1

cdr3_aa: CASSLARGYTF
v_call: TRBV7-9
j_call: TRBJ1-2

cdr3_aa: CASALGGGNQPQHF
v_call: TRBV5-6
j_call: TRBJ1-5

cdr3_aa: CASSLDSRDEQFF
v_call: TRBV28
j_call: TRBJ2-1

cdr3_aa: CASSLQGFTDTQYF
v_call: TRBV6-6
j_call: TRBJ2-3

cdr3_aa: CSVEDHGREVADTQYF
v_call: TRBV29-1
j_call: TRBJ2-3

cdr3_aa: CASSGVYEQYF
v_call: TRBV28
j_call: TRBJ2-7

cdr3_aa: CASSTKNTGELFF
v_call: TRBV6-6
j_call: TRBJ2-2

cdr3_aa: CASSLSGRGETQYF
v_call: TRBV5-4
j_call: TRBJ2-5

cdr3_aa: CASSFGVSSGANVLTF
v_call: TRBV5-4
j_call: TRBJ2-6

cdr3_aa: CANRGPVNQPQHF
v_call: TRBV6-1
j_call: TRBJ1-5

cdr3_aa: CASASGPKQFF
v_call: TRBV5-5
j_call: TRBJ2-1

cdr3_aa: CASSSRQGPLNTEAFF
v_call: TRBV5-5
j_call: TRBJ1-1

cdr3_aa: CASSIRGSSYTF
v_call: TRBV19
j_call: TRBJ1-2

cdr3_aa: CASSLSGGNQPQHF
v_call: TRBV7-9
j_call: TRBJ1-5

cdr3_aa: CSVAGLARSYNEQFF
v_call: TRBV29-1
j_call: TRBJ2-1